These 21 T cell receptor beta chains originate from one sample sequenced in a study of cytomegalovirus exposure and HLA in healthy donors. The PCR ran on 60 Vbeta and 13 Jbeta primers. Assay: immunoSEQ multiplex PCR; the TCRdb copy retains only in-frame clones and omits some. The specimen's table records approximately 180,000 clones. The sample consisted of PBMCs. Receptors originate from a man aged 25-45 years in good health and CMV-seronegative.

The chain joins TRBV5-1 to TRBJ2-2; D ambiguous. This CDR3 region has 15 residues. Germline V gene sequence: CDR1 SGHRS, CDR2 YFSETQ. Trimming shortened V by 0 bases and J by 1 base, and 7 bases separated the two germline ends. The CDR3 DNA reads TGCGCCAGCAGCTTGGCGCAGGTGAACACCGGGGAGCTGTTTTTT. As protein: CASSLAQVNTGELFF.

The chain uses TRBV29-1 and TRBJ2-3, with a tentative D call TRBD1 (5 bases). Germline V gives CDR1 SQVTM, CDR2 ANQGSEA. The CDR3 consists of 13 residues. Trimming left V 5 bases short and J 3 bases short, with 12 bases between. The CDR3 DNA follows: TGCAGCGTTATGATTCCAGGGACAGATACGCAGTATTTT. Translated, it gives CSVMIPGTDTQYF.

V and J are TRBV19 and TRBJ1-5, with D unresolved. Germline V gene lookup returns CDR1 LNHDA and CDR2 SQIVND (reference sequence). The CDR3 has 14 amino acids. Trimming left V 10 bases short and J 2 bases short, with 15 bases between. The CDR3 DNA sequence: TGTGCCACCTCAAGGTGGCAGGGCAATCAGCCCCAGCATTTT. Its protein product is CATSRWQGNQPQHF.

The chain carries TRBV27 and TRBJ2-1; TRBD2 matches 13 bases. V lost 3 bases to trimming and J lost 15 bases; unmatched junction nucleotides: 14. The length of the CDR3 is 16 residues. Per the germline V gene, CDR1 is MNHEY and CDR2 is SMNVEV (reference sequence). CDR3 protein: CASSLGTSGAQVIRFF. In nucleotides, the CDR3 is TGTGCCAGCAGTTTGGGGACTAGCGGGGCCCAGGTAATACGGTTCTTC.

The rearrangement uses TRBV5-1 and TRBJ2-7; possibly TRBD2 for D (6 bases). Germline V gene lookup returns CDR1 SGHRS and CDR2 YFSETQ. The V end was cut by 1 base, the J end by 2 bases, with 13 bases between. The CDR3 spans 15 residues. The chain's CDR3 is CASSLPPGGPYEQYF. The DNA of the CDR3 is TGCGCCAGCAGCTTGCCCCCCGGGGGTCCCTACGAGCAGTACTTC.

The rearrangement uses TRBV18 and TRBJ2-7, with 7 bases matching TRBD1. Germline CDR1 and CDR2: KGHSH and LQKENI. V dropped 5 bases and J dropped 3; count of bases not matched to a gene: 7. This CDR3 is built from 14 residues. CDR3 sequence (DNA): TGTGCCAGCTCAACGACAGGGTATGGCTACGAGCAGTACTTC. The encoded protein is CASSTTGYGYEQYF.

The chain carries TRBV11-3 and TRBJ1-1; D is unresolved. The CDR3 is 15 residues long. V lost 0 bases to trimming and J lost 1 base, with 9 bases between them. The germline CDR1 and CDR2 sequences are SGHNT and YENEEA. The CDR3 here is CASSLEEIKNTEAFF. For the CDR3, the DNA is TGTGCCAGCAGCTTAGAGGAGATAAAGAACACTGAAGCTTTCTTT.

The CDR3 spells CASRLDNYEQYF. CDR3 sequence (DNA): TGCGCCAGCAGACTGGACAACTACGAGCAGTACTTC. The V and J genes are TRBV5-1 and TRBJ2-7, with a weak D call TRBD1 (5 bases). The CDR3 runs 12 residues. Germline CDR1 is SGHRS and CDR2 is YFSETQ. Trimming removed 5 bases at V and 3 bases at J, with 9 bases between.

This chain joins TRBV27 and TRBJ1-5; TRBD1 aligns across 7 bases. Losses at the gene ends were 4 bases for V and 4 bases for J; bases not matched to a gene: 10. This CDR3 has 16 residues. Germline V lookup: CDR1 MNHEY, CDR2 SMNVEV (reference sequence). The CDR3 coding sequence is TGTGCCAGCAGTTCCGTAGACAGGGTGGGGAATCAGCCCCAGCATTTT. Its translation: CASSSVDRVGNQPQHF.

DNA for the CDR3: TGTGCCAGCACCCCCGGGACAGGGGCCATTTCCTACGAGCAGTACTTC. Encoded protein: CASTPGTGAISYEQYF. This rearrangement joins TRBV5-4 to TRBJ2-7; 10 bases align to TRBD1. Germline V gene lookup returns CDR1 SGHNT and CDR2 YYREEE (reference sequence). There are 16 residues in the CDR3. The trim removed 6 bases at V and 1 base at J, leaving 10 bases unmatched.

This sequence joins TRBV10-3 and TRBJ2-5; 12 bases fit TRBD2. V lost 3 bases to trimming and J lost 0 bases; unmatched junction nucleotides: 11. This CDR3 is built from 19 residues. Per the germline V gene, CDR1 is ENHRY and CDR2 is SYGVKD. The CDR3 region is CAISDRLAGGIEYQETQYF. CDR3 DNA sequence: TGTGCCATCAGTGATCGGCTAGCGGGGGGGATTGAGTACCAAGAGACCCAGTACTTC.

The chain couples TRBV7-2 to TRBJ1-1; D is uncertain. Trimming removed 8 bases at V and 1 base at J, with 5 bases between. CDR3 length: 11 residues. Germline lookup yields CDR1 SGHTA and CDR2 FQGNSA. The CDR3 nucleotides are TGTGCCAGCGTGGCGAACACTGAAGCTTTCTTT. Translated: CASVANTEAFF. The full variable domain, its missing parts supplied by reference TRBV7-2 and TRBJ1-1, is GAGVSQSPSNKVTEKGKDVELRCDPISGHTALYWYRQSLGQGLEFLIYFQGNSAPDKSGLPSDRFSAERTGGSVSTLTIQRTQQEDSAVYLCASVANTEAFFGQGTRLTVV.

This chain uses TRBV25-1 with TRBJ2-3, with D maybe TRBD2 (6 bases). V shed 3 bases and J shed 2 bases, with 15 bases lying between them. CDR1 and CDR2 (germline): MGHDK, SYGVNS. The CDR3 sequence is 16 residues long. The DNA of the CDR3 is TGTGCCAGCAGTGATGGGTTAGCGGCCATCACAGATACGCAGTATTTT. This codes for CASSDGLAAITDTQYF.

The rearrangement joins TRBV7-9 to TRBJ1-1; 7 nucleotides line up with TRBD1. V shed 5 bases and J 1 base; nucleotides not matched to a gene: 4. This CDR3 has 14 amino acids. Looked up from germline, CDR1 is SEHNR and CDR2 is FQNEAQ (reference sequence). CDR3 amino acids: CASSPGQRNTEAFF. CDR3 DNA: TGTGCCAGCAGCCCGGGACAGAGGAACACTGAAGCTTTCTTT.

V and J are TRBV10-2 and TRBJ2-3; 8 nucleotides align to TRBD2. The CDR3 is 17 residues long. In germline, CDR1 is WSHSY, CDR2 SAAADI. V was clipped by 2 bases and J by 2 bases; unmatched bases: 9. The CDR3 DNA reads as TGCGCCAGCAGTGAGACCCTAGCGGGCCCACTCACAGATACGCAGTATTTT. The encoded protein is CASSETLAGPLTDTQYF.

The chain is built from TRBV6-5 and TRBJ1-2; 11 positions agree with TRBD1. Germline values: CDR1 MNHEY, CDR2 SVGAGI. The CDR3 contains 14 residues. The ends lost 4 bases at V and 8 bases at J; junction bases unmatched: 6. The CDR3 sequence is CASSLGQGAEGYTF. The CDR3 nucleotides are TGTGCCAGCAGTTTAGGACAGGGGGCGGAGGGCTACACCTTC.

CDR3 residues: CASSRGQSSNYGYTF. The DNA for the CDR3 is TGTGCCAGCTCACGTGGACAGTCTTCTAACTATGGCTACACCTTC. This sequence joins TRBV18 and TRBJ1-2; a weak D match, TRBD1 (6 bases). Germline CDR1 reads KGHSH; CDR2 reads LQKENI. CDR3 size: 15 residues. The ends were cut back, 4 bases at V and 0 bases at J, with 12 bases in the middle.

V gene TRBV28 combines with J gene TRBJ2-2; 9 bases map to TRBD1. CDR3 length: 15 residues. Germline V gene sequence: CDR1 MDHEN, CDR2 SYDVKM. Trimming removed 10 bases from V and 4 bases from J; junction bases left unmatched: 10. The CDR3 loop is CATRPGQGGTGELFF. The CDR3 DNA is TGTGCCACTCGACCGGGACAGGGAGGCACCGGGGAGCTGTTTTTT. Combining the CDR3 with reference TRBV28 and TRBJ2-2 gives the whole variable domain DVKVTQSSRYLVKRTGEKVFLECVQDMDHENMFWYRQDPGLGLRLIYFSYDVKMKEKGDIPEGYSVSREKKERFSLILESASTNQTSMYLCATRPGQGGTGELFFGEGSRLTVL.

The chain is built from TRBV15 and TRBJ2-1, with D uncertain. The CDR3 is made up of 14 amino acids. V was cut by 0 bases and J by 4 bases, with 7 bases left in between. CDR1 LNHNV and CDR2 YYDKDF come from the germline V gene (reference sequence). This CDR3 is CATSRDRQYNEQFF. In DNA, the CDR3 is TGTGCCACCAGCAGAGATCGTCAGTACAATGAGCAGTTCTTC.

CDR3 residues: CASSLSSGGDTGELFF. The DNA for the CDR3 is TGTGCCAGCAGTTTAAGTAGCGGGGGGGACACCGGGGAGCTGTTTTTT. The chain employs TRBV28 and TRBJ2-2; 11 nucleotides agree with TRBD2. The V gene's germline CDR1 is MDHEN and CDR2 SYDVKM. This CDR3 has 16 residues. V lost 2 bases, J lost 3 bases, and 2 bases stayed unmatched.

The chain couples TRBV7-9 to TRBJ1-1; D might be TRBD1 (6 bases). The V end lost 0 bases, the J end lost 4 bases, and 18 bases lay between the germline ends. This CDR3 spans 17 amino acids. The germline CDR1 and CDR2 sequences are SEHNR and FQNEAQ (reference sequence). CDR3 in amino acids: CASSLAGQRRLGTEAFF. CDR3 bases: TGTGCCAGCAGCTTAGCGGGACAAAGGCGCCTAGGCACTGAAGCTTTCTTT.